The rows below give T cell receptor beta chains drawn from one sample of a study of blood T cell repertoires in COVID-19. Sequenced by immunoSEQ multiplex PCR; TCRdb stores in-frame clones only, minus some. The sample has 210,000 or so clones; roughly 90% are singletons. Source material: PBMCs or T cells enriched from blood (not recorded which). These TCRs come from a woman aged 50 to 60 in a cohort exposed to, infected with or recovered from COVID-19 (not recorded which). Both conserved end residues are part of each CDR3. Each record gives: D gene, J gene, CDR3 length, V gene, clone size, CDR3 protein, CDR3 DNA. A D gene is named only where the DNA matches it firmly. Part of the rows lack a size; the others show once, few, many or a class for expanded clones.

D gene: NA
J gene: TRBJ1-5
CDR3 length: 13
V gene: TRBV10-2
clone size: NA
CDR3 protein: CASRRVGNQPQHF
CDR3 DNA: TGCGCCAGCAGACGAGTTGGCAATCAGCCCCAGCATTTT

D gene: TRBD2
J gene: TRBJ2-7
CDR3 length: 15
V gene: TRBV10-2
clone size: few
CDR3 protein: CASSVSGGAIVEQYF
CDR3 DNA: TGCGCCAGCAGTGTTAGCGGGGGGGCCATTGTAGAGCAGTACTTC

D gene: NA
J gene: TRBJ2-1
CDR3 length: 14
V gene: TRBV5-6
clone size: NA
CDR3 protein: CASLTGSSYNEQFF
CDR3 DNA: TGTGCCAGCTTAACAGGGAGCTCCTACAATGAGCAGTTCTTC

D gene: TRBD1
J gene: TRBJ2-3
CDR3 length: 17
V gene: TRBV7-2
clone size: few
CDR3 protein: CASSLASGTVSTDTQYF
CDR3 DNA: TGTGCCAGCAGCTTAGCCTCCGGGACAGTTAGCACAGATACGCAGTATTTT

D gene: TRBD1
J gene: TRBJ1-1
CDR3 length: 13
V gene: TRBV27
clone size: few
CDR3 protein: CASRPGQEGVAFF
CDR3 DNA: TGTGCCAGCAGACCCGGACAGGAGGGGGTAGCTTTCTTT

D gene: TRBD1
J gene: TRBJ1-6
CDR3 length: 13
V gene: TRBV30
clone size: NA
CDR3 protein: CAWRTGPDSPLHF
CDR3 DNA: TGTGCCTGGAGGACAGGGCCGGATTCACCCCTCCACTTT

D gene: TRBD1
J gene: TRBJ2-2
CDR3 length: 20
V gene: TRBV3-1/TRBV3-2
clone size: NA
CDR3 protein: CASSQVLQPGQGINTGELFF
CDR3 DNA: TGTGCCAGCAGCCAAGTCCTCCAACCCGGACAGGGCATAAACACCGGGGAGCTGTTTTTT

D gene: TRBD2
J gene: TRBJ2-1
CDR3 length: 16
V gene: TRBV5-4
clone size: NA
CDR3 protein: CASSLSGGASYNEQFF
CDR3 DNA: TGTGCCAGCAGCTTGAGCGGGGGGGCCTCCTACAATGAGCAGTTCTTC

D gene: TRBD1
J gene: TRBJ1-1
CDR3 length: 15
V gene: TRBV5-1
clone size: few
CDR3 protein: CASSPLGTANTEAFF
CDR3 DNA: TGCGCCAGCAGCCCGCTAGGGACAGCGAACACTGAAGCTTTCTTT

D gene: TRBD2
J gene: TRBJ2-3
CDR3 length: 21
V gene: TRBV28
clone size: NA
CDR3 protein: CASSFVLAGTSGGAFADTQYF
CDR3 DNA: TGTGCCAGCAGTTTCGTTTTGGCAGGGACTAGCGGGGGGGCATTCGCAGATACGCAGTATTTT